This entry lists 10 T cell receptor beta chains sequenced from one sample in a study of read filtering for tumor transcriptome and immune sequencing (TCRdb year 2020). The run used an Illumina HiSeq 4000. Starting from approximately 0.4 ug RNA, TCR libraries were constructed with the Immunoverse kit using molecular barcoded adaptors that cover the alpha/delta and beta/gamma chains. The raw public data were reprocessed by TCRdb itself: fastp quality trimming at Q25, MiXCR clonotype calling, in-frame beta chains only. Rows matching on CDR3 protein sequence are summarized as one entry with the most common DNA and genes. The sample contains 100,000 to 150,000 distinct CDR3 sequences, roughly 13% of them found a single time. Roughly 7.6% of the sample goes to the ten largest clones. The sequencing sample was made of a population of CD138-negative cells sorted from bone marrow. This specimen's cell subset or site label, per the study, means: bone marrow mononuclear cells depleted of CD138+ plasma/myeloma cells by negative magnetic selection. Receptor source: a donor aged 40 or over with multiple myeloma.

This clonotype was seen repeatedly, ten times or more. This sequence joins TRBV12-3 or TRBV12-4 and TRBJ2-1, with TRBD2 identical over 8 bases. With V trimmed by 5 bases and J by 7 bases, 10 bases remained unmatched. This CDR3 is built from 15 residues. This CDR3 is CASSPSGRAGNEQFF. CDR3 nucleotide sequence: TGTGCCAGCAGTCCCAGCGGGAGAGCGGGGAATGAGCAGTTCTTC.

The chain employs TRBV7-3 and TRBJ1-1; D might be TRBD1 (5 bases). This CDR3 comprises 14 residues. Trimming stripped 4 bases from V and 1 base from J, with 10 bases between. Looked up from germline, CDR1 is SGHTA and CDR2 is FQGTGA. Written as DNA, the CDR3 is TGTGCCAGCAGCTCGGGACTGTCGAACACTGAAGCTTTCTTT. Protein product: CASSSGLSNTEAFF.

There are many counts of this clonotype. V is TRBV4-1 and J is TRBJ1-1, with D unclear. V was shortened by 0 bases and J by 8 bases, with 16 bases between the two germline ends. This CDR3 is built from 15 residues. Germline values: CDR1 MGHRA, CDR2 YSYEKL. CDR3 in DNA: TGCGCCAGCAGCCAAGACCCCGTAGTTTTATTAGAAGCTTTCTTT. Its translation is CASSQDPVVLLEAFF.

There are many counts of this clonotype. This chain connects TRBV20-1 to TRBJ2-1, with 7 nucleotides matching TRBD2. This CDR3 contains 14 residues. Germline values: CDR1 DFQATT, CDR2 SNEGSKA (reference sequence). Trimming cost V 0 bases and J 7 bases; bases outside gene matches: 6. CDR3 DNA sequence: TGCAGTGCTAGAGAAGGATCTAGCGGTAATGAGCAGTTCTTC. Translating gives CSAREGSSGNEQFF.

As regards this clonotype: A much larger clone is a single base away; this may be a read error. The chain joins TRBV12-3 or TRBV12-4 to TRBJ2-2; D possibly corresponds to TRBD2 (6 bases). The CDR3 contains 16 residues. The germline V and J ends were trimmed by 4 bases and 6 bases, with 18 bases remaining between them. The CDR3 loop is CASSSPGTCRPGELFF. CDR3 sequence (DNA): TGTGCCAGCAGTTCGCCCGGGACTTGCAGACCCGGGGAGCTGTTTTTT.

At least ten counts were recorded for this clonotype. The CDR3 loop reads CASSVDWLEQYF. The CDR3 DNA sequence: TGTGCCAGCAGCGTCGACTGGTTGGAGCAGTACTTC. The chain is built from TRBV7-9 and TRBJ2-7; D is unresolved. Germline V CDR1 and CDR2: SEHNR, FQNEAQ (reference sequence). V dropped 5 bases and J dropped 7 bases, with 12 bases sitting between them. The CDR3 length is 12 residues.

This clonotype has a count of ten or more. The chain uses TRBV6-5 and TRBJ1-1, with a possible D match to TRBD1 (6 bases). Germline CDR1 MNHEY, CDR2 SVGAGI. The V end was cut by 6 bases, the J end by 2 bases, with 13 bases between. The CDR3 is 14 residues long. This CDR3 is CASSAGVGNTEAFF. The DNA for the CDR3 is TGTGCCAGCAGCGCAGGGGTGGGAAACACTGAAGCTTTCTTT.

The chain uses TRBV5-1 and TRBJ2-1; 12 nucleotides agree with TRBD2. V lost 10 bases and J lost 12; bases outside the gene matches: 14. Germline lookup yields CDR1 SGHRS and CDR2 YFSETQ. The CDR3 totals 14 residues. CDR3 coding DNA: TGCGCCGGCCGATTGACTAGCGGGAGCCCTGGGCAGTTCTTC. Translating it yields CAGRLTSGSPGQFF. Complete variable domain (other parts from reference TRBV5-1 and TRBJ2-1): KAGVTQTPRYLIKTRGQQVTLSCSPISGHRSVSWYQQTPGQGLQFLFEYFSETQRNKGNFPGRFSGRQFSNSRSEMNVSTLELGDSALYLCAGRLTSGSPGQFFGPGTRLTVL.

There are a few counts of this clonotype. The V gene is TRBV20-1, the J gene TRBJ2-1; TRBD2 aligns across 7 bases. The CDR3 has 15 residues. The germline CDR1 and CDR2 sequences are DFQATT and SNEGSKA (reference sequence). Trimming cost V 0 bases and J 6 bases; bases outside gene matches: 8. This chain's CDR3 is CSARDRAGASNEQFF. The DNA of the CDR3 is TGCAGTGCTAGAGATCGGGCGGGAGCTTCCAATGAGCAGTTCTTC.

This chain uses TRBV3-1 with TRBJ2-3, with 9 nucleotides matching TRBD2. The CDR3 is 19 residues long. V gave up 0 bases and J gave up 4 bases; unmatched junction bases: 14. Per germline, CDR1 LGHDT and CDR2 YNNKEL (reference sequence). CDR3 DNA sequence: TGTGCCAGCAGCCAAGATTGGGGGCCTAGCGGGAAGAGCGCAGATACGCAGTATTTT. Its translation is CASSQDWGPSGKSADTQYF.